The T cell receptor beta chain described here comes from a study of long-term antiretroviral therapy in people with HIV. Whole-study context: The 2015 immediate-ART recommendation came about a decade after the earliest samples. Study-wide results and caveats: In samples taken after ART, diversity increased but remained below transplant donor control levels.

A remark on this clone: Its antigen is undetermined.

Donors each had at least one pre-ART PBMC sample and at least two post-ART ones. V was pared by 4 bases and J by 8 bases, with 8 bases of the junction left unmatched. Germline values: CDR1 MRHNA, CDR2 SNTAGT. This CDR3 has 14 amino acids. Researchers ran immunoSEQ v3.0 at survey level. Method: immunoSEQ multiplex PCR; TCRdb's copy keeps in-frame clones and lacks some. Of 15,000 to 20,000 clones detected, around 80% appear once; the ten largest clones hold over 3.5%. The sequencing here drew on unsorted PBMCs, taken 0.1 years before starting antiretroviral therapy. The origin of this receptor is a man aged 18-30 years with HIV. The chain is built from TRBV6-4 and TRBJ1-2; 9 nucleotides match TRBD1. This CDR3 is CASSVQQGAGGYTF. The CDR3 nucleotides read TGTGCCAGCAGTGTGCAACAGGGGGCTGGAGGCTACACCTTC.